The subject of this entry is one T cell receptor beta chain. The repertoire was sequenced with immunoSEQ multiplex PCR; TCRdb's copy has only in-frame clones and lacks some. The repertoire holds fewer than 20,000 clones, with more than 75% as singletons. These data are taken from a study of T cell changes during pregnancy in multiple sclerosis. Germline V gene sequence: CDR1 SGHRS, CDR2 YFSETQ. With V trimmed by 7 bases and J by 8 bases, 3 bases remained unmatched. The CDR3 totals 11 residues. This clonotype originated in a female donor with multiple sclerosis, enrolled in a pregnancy study. The chain is built from TRBV5-1 and TRBJ2-1; 7 bases are shared with TRBD2. This material consisted of CD8+ T cells from peripheral blood mononuclear cells, taken after pregnancy. The CDR3 DNA sequence: TGCGCCAGCCTGCTAGCGGATGAGCAGTTCTTC. Protein sequence: CASLLADEQFF.